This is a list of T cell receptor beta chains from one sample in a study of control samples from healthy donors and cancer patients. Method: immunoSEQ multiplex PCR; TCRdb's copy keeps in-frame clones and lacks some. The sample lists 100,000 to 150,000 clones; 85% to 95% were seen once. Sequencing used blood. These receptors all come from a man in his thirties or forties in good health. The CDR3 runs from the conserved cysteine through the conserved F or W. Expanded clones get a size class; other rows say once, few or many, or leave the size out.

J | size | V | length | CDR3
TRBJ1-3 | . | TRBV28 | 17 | CASRRPGRQHSGNTIYF
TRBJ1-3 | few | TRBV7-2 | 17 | CASSLGGQGISGNTIYF
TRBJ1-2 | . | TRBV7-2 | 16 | CASSLATVRGPYGYTF
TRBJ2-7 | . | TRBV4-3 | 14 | CASSYLHGTYEQYF
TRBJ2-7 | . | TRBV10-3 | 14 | CAISESGRGYEQYF
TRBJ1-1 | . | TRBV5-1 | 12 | CASSRRGTEAFF
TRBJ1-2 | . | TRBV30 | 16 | CAWSVGQATSNYGYTF
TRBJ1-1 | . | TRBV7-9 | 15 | CASSSTGGGNTEAFF
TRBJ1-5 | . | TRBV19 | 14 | CASSIDDRRGPQHF
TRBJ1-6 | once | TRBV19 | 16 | CASSLYRDRGHSPLHF
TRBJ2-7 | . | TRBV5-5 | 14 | CASSSADRVYEQYF
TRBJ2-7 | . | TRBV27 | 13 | CASSLSASYEQYF
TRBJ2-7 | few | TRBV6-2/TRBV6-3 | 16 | CASSYGFETGLYEQYF
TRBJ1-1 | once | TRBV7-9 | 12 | CASSSLGTEAFF
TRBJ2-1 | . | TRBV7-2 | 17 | CASSPLGGAASYNEQFF
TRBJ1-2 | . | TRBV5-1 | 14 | CASSPTTANYGYTF
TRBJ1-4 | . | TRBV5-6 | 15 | CASSYPGSWDEKLFF
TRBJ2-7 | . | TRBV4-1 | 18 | CASSQGGQGAPRDYEQYF
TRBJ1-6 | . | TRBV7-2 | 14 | CASSLDGAASPLHF
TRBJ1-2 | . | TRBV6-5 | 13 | CASTADANYGYTF
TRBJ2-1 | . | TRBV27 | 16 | CASSLWESGGYNEQFF
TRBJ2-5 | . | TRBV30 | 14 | CAWSVRGSQETQYF
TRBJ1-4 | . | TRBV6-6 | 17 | CASSPRGPGRLHEKLFF
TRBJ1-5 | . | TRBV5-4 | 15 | CASSLGVNSNQPQHF
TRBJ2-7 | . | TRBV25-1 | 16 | CASSETGTGSPNEQYF
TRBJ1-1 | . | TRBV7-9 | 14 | CASSAPRARGEAFF
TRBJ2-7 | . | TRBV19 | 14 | CASSIAGASYEQYF
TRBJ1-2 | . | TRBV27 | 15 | CASSPMPGRDYGYTF
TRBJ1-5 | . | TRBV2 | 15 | CASSDSGTGNQPQHF
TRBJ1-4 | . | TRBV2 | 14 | CASRDRSTNEKLFF
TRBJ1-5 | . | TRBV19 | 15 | CASSRGQGSNQPQHF
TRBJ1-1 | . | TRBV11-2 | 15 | CASSGWGGPNTEAFF
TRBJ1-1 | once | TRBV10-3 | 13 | CAISGKKGQGAFF
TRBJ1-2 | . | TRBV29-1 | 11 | CSVSFNYGYTF